This section outlines one TCR beta chain sequence together with its context. What it binds is unknown. Both 60 Vbeta primers and 13 Jbeta primers went into the PCR. In the authors' workflow: Counted up in a later analysis, unique TCR beta chains came to 60 million to 95 million, with around 11 million shared. Produced via immunoSEQ multiplex PCR; TCRdb's table is partial and in-frame only. That table gives V, J and clone size, and the DNA gave D and trimming. This sample has around 80,000 clones; 62% occur once, and the top ten carry 4% to 4.5%. The data belong to a study of cytomegalovirus exposure and HLA in healthy donors. At the level of the study: The study placed 70% to 85% of its roughly 410 genotyped donors in the Caucasian-associated ancestry cluster. Findings and limits, study-wide: The study flagged some 170 TCR beta chains as cytomegalovirus-associated. Later analysis identified 17,000 or so TCR beta sequences associated with HLA alleles, using a false discovery rate threshold of 0.05.

The source material was PBMCs. This TCR was sampled from a male donor in good health and CMV-seropositive.

For the CDR3, the DNA is TGTGCCAGCCGCTCTCTAGCGGGAGGGGCGGTCACCGGGGAGCTGTTTTTT. Its protein product is CASRSLAGGAVTGELFF. This chain uses TRBV7-2 with TRBJ2-2, with 12 positions matching TRBD2. CDR1 and CDR2 (germline): SGHTA, FQGNSA. This CDR3 has 17 amino acids. Trimming cost V 8 bases and J 4 bases; bases outside gene matches: 11.